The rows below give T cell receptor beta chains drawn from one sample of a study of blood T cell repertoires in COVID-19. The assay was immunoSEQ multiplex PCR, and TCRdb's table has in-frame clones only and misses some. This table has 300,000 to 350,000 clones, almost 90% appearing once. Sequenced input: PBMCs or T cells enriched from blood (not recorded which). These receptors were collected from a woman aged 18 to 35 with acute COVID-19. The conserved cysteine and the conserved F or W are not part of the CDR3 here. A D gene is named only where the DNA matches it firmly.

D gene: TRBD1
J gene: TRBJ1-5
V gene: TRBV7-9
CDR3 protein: ASSLTGAGAQPQH

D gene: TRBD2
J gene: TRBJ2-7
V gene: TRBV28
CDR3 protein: ASSPRSLAASYEQY

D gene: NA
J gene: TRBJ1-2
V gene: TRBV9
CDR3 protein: ASSVAIGISYGYT

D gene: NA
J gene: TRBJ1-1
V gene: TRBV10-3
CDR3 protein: ASGQEYTEAF

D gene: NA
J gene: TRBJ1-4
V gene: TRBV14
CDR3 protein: ASSRSPRTDEKLF

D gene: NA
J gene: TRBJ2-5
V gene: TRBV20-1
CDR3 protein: SASPGHASVKTQY

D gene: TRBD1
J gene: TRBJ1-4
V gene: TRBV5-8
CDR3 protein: ASSQPRGGREKLF

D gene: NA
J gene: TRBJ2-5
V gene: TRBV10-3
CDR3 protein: AISEWEGEETQY

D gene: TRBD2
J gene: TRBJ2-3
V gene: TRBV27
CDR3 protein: ASSFKRDYFTSTDTQY

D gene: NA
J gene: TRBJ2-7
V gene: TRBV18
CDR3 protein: ASSDGQSYEQY

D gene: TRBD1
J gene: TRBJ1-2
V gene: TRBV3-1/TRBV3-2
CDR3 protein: ASSLGQGPHGYT

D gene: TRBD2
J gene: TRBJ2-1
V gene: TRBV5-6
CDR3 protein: ASSLNPSGNSEQF

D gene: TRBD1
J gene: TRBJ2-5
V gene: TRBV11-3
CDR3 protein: ASSLGIGTGGEETQY

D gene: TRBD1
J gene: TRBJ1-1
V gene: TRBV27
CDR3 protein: ASSLHTGAPTEAF

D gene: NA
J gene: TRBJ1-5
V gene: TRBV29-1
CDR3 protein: SVEGQGDQPQH

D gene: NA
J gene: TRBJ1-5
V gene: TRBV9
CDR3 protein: ASSVYERGPQH

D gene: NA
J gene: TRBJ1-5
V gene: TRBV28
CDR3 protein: APGTWWPQH

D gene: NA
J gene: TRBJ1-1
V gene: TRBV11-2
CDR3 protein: ASSPTRGSTEAF

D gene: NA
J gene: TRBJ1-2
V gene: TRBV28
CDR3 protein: ASSPLDYGYT

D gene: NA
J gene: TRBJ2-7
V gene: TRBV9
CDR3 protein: ASSVDGGRRFGEQY

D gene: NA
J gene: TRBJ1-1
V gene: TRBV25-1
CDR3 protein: ASSAPMGFRGGTEAF

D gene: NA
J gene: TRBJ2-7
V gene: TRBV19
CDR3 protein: ASSARVTSTNEQY

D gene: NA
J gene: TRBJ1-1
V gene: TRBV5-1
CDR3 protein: ASSLGQPTTEAF

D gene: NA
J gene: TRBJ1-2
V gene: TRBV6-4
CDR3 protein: ASSASGSDGYT

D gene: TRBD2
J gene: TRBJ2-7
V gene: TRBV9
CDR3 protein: ASSRGLDVTYEQY

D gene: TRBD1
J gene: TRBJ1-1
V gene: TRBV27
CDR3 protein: ASSLRPDRGNTEAF

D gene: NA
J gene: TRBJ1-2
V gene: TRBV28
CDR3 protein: ASSLLARLYGYT

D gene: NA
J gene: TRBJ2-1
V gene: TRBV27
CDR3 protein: ASSLNWRNEQF

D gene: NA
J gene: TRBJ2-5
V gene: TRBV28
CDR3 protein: ASRQKETQY

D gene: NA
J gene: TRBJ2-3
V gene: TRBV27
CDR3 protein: ASSLRSYIAENTDTQY

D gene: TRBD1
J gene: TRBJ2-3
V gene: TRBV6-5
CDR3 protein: ASSRDRDPDTQY

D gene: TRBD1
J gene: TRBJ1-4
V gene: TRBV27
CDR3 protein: ASSLGQGIPKRNEKLF

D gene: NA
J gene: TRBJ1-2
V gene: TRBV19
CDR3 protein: APRGYT

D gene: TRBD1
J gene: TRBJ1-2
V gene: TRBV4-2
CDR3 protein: ASSQEKTGINGYT

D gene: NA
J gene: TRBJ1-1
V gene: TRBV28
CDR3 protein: ASSQGWGSEAF

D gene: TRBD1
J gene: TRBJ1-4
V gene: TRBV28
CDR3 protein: ASSLPGGSEKLF

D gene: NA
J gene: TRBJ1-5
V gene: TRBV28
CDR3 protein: ASSLRVQPQH

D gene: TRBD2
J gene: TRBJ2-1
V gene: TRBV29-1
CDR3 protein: SVEETSGRGTEQF

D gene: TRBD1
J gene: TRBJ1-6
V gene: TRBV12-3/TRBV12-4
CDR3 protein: ASSLTGSSPLH

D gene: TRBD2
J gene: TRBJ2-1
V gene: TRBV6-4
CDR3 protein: ASSASGTINEQF

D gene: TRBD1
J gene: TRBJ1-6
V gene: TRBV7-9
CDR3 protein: ASRPTGTGISPLH

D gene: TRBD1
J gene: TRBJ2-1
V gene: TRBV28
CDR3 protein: ASSLGTGVFNEQF

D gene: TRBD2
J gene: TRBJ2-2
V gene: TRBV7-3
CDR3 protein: ASSRSIAGGLRTGELF

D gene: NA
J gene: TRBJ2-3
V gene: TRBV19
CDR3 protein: ASSSEGRGDDTQY

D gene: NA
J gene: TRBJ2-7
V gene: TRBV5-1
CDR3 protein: ASSPGLREQY

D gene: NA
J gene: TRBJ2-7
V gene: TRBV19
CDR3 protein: ASSTLAPSYEQY

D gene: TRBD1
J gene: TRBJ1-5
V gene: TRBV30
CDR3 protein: AWEGGSNQPQH

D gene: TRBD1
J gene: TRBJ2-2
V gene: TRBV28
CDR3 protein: ASSSPLTGASSNTGELF